This T cell receptor (beta chain) was sequenced in a study of identical twins. Study outcomes and limitations: Abundant cord blood beta clonotypes carried fewer insertions; memory repertoires showed none.

The germline V gene encodes CDR1 PRHDT and CDR2 FYEKMQ (reference sequence). V shed 5 bases and J 0 bases; nucleotides not matched to a gene: 9. The CDR3 is made up of 16 amino acids. TCRdb processed the 5' RACE reads anew with MiXCR; each CDR3 protein has one entry. The data hold around 1.7 million distinct CDR3 sequences, with around a third observed a single time. On this clonotype itself: The antigen is not known.

The source material was cord blood. The V call is TRBV13, the J call TRBJ2-7; 8 bases are a match to TRBD1. This sequence originates from a newborn girl in good health. CDR3 sequence reads: CASSPRDRRSSYEQYF. As DNA, the CDR3 is TGTGCCAGCAGCCCGCGGGACAGGAGGAGCTCCTACGAGCAGTACTTC.